The 6 T cell receptor beta chains listed next were all sequenced from one sample in a study of human thymus T cells. TCRdb's table, derived via immunoSEQ multiplex PCR, lists solely in-frame clones and lacks some. The data show roughly 86,000 clones, 90% to 98% seen once. Resections that were taken during corrective heart surgery supplied the thymus tissue. Sequenced input: thymus tissue. The source is a boy in the first two years of life with a congenital heart defect but otherwise immunologically healthy.

This chain uses TRBV20-1 with TRBJ1-2; D unresolved. CDR3 length: 11 amino acids. Trimming stripped 1 base from V and 7 bases from J, with 7 bases between. Germline CDR1 DFQATT, CDR2 SNEGSKA (reference sequence). In DNA, the CDR3 is TGCAGTGCTAGAGGACCTTTTGGCTACACCTTC. As protein: CSARGPFGYTF.

The rearrangement links TRBV20-1 to TRBJ2-7, with D perhaps TRBD1 (5 bases). The CDR3 extends over 11 amino acids. Germline V gene data show CDR1 as DFQATT and CDR2 as SNEGSKA (reference sequence). Trimming took 6 bases from V and 7 from J, leaving 13 bases between them. CDR3 loop: CSAWGLGEQYF. The CDR3 DNA reads TGCAGTGCCTGGGGCCTGGGGGAGCAGTACTTC.

The chain is built from TRBV12-2 and TRBJ2-1; the table assigns TRBD2, which was not confirmed against the DNA. TRBV12-2 is reported as a pseudogene. This CDR3 region has 15 residues. CDR3 amino acids: CASRSRLAGANEQFF. The CDR3 DNA sequence: TGTGCAAGTCGCTCGAGACTAGCGGGAGCCAATGAGCAGTTCTTC.

J is TRBJ1-1 and V is TRBV6-1; unclear D gene. The CDR3 consists of 13 residues. Per germline, CDR1 MNHNS and CDR2 SASEGT. With 3 bases removed from V and 4 bases from J, the gap between germline ends came to 9 bases. The CDR3 DNA follows: TGTGCCAGCAGTGAGCGGGGAAGCACTGAAGCTTTCTTT. This sequence encodes CASSERGSTEAFF.

The chain uses TRBV6-1 and TRBJ2-7; TRBD1 or TRBD2 may be the D gene (5 bases each). The germline V gene encodes CDR1 MNHNS and CDR2 SASEGT. The CDR3 is made up of 15 amino acids. The V and J ends lost 1 base and 3 bases respectively, with 13 bases between them. For the CDR3, the DNA is TGTGCCAGCAGTGAAGACACGGGACGAGACTACGAGCAGTACTTC. Encoded protein: CASSEDTGRDYEQYF.

The chain has TRBV7-9 and TRBJ1-2, with 10 bases lining up with TRBD1. CDR3 length equals 14 residues. V was clipped by 9 bases and J by 3 bases; unmatched bases: 7. The germline V gene encodes CDR1 SEHNR and CDR2 FQNEAQ (reference sequence). The DNA for the CDR3 is TGTGCCAGTAGACAGGGGGCAGGAGACTATGGCTACACCTTC. Protein: CASRQGAGDYGYTF.